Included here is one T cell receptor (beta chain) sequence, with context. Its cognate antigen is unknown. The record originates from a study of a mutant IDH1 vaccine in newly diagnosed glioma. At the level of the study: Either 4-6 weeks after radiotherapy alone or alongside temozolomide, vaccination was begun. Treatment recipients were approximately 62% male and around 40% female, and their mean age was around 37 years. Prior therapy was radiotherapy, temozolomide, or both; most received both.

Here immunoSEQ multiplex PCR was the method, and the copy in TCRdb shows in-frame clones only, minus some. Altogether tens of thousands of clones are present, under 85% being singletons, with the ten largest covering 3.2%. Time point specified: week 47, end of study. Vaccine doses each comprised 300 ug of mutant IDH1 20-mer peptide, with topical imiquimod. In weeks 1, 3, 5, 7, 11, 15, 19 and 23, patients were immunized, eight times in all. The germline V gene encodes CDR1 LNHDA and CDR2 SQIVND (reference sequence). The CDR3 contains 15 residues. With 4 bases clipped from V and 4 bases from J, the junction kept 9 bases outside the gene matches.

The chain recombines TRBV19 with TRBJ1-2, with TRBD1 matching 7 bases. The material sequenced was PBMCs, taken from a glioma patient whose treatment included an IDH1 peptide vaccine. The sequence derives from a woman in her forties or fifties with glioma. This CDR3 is CASSRPGAGGYGYTF. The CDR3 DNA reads TGTGCCAGTAGTAGACCAGGGGCAGGGGGCTATGGCTACACCTTC.